Presented here are 27 T cell receptor beta chains from one specimen sequenced in a study of breast tumors, draining lymph nodes, adjacent tissues (dated by TCRdb to 2015 to 2016). Lymph node samples came from the axillary draining lymph nodes of breast cancer patients. Library method: multiplex PCR. TCRdb lists the instrument as Illumina HiSeq 2000. TCRdb reanalyzed the raw reads on its own, using fastp at Q25 for trimming and MiXCR for clone calling, and kept in-frame beta chains. Each CDR3 protein gets just one entry, which takes the most common genes and DNA from the rows behind it. The sample table shows approximately 210,000 distinct CDR3 sequences, and roughly 32% are seen once. More than 1.3% of the sample is taken by the ten largest. Specimen: axillary lymph node tissue. Receptors were obtained from a female donor with breast cancer. Some clones in this sample may be carry-over from other donors' samples.

The chain joins TRBV20-1 to TRBJ1-4; 10 bases fit TRBD1. This CDR3 is 14 amino acids long. Per germline, CDR1 DFQATT and CDR2 SNEGSKA (reference sequence). The J segment lost 7 bases and the V segment lost 4 bases, leaving 6 bases of the junction unmatched. The CDR3 here is CSAIRTGGAEKLFF. The CDR3 region has the DNA TGCAGTGCTATACGGACAGGGGGAGCTGAAAAACTGTTTTTT.

J is TRBJ1-3 and V is TRBV29-1, with 8 bases matching TRBD1. With V trimmed by 8 bases and J by 3 bases, 9 bases remained unmatched. Germline V gene lookup returns CDR1 SQVTM and CDR2 ANQGSEA. CDR3 size: 14 residues. The CDR3 is CSSRTGGGGNTIYF. In DNA, the CDR3 is TGCAGCTCCCGTACAGGGGGAGGTGGAAACACCATATATTTT.

This clonotype was seen repeatedly, ten times or more. This chain uses TRBV18 with TRBJ2-5; D not resolved. Between the trimmed V and J ends, which lost 6 bases and 4 bases, there was a span of 12 bases. This CDR3 is 13 amino acids long. Germline-derived CDR1 and CDR2 are KGHSH and LQKENI. The CDR3 is CASSPARTETQYF. In DNA, the CDR3 is TGTGCCAGCTCCCCAGCCAGAACAGAGACCCAGTACTTC.

This clonotype was picked up many times. The J gene is TRBJ2-5, the V gene TRBV19, with TRBD2 matching 12 bases. This CDR3 is 18 amino acids long. The V gene end was trimmed by 5 bases and the J gene end by 2 bases; junction bases not matched to a gene: 12. The germline V gene encodes CDR1 LNHDA and CDR2 SQIVND (reference sequence). This CDR3 is CASSSRLAGESFQETQYF. As DNA, the CDR3 is TGTGCCAGTAGTTCACGACTAGCGGGGGAATCTTTTCAAGAGACCCAGTACTTC.

This rearrangement joins TRBV27 to TRBJ2-1; TRBD1 agrees at 11 bases. The CDR3 sequence is 14 residues long. Germline CDR1 is MNHEY and CDR2 is SMNVEV (reference sequence). Germline trimming cut 6 bases from V and 12 bases from J; bases unmatched to any gene: 10. This CDR3 reads CASSPGTGGEGQFF. The CDR3 DNA reads as TGTGCCAGCAGCCCCGGGACAGGGGGTGAAGGGCAGTTCTTC.

Note on this clonotype: The limits of the CDR3 on the DNA are not certain, so only TCRdb's listed CDR3 is given. The chain employs TRBV20-1 and TRBJ1-4. In germline, CDR1 is DFQATT, CDR2 SNEGSKA (reference sequence). The CDR3 is 19 residues long, counting both termini. The CDR3 loop reads CSVPSHPSSTSGPNEKLFF.

The rearrangement uses TRBV9 and TRBJ2-2, with 9 bases identical to TRBD1. CDR1 is SGDLS, CDR2 YYNGEE, per germline. There are 20 residues in the CDR3. J lost 4 bases, V lost 0 bases, and 16 bases had no gene match. The CDR3 is CASSVGTGVGAVWVTGELFF. The DNA of the CDR3 is TGTGCCAGCAGCGTAGGGACAGGGGTTGGCGCGGTCTGGGTCACCGGGGAGCTGTTTTTT.

This clonotype was observed a few times. Since a much larger clone is just one base distant, this may be a read error. The chain joins TRBV6-1 to TRBJ1-2; D might be TRBD1 (5 bases). V lost 6 bases and J 6 bases, leaving 14 bases between the germline ends. Germline-derived CDR1 and CDR2 are MNHNS and SASEGT. The CDR3 is made up of 13 amino acids. CDR3 sequence (DNA): TGTGCCAGCAGGCCGGACACTATAAATGGCTACACCTTC. This translates into CASRPDTINGYTF.

This clonotype has ten or more counts. This chain uses TRBV7-8 with TRBJ2-3; D might be TRBD2 (6 bases). The CDR3 covers 18 residues. The ends were cut back, 2 bases at V and 2 bases at J, with 20 bases in the middle. CDR1 SGHVS and CDR2 FQNEAQ come from the germline V gene. Written as DNA, the CDR3 is TGTGCCAGCAGCTTAAGTTCGGTGGGGGAGGTCTACACAGATACGCAGTATTTT. Translation: CASSLSSVGEVYTDTQYF.

This clonotype has a count of ten or more. The chain has TRBV25-1 and TRBJ2-7, with D perhaps TRBD1 (6 bases). CDR3 length: 13 residues. Deletions cut 3 bases from V and 3 bases from J, with 9 bases between. CDR1 is MGHDK, CDR2 SYGVNS, per germline. The CDR3 protein is CASSEGQIYEQYF. As DNA, the CDR3 is TGTGCCAGCAGTGAGGGACAAATCTACGAGCAGTACTTC.

About this clonotype: The conserved phenylalanine or tryptophan is not found at the CDR3 terminus, so this likely reflects a read error. The chain uses TRBV7-6 and TRBJ2-2; TRBD2 agrees at 9 bases. Looked up from germline, CDR1 is SGHVS and CDR2 is FNYEAQ. The CDR3 runs 17 residues. V shed 1 base and J 5 bases; nucleotides not matched to a gene: 8. The CDR3 region is CASSLVSGRARTGELFL. The CDR3 DNA is TGTGCCAGCAGCTTAGTTAGCGGGAGAGCCAGAACCGGGGAGCTGTTTCTC.

J is TRBJ2-1 and V is TRBV7-2; D may be TRBD2 (6 bases). CDR3 length: 16 amino acids. V was clipped by 0 bases and J by 5 bases, with 14 bases between them. Germline assignment: CDR1 SGHTA and CDR2 FQGNSA. CDR3 loop: CASSLAGGNNNNEQFF. In DNA, the CDR3 is TGTGCCAGCAGCTTAGCGGGCGGGAACAATAACAATGAGCAGTTCTTC.

This clonotype was picked up many times. The genes are TRBV6-5 and TRBJ2-7; TRBD2 matches 11 bases. CDR1 and CDR2 from the germline V gene are MNHEY and SVGAGI. The CDR3 covers 16 residues. The V segment lost 5 bases and the J segment 4 bases; nucleotides outside the gene matches: 10. The CDR3 region is CASSKAASGRTYEQYF. CDR3 DNA sequence: TGTGCCAGCAGTAAGGCGGCTAGCGGGAGGACTTACGAGCAGTACTTC.

This clonotype showed up many times. V is TRBV11-1 and J is TRBJ2-1, with 12 bases identical to TRBD2. CDR3 length equals 16 residues. Germline-derived CDR1 and CDR2 are SGHAT and FQDESV (reference sequence). The V segment lost 4 bases and the J segment 5 bases; nucleotides outside the gene matches: 6. The DNA for the CDR3 is TGTGCCAGCAGCTGGACACTAGCGGGAGGTGACAATGAGCAGTTCTTC. This encodes CASSWTLAGGDNEQFF.

This clonotype was found many times. This chain connects TRBV9 to TRBJ2-3, with D unresolved. V shed 0 bases and J shed 2 bases, with 7 bases lying between them. Looked up from germline, CDR1 is SGDLS and CDR2 is YYNGEE. The CDR3 has 14 residues. CDR3 sequence: CASSVVALTDTQYF. For the CDR3, the DNA is TGTGCCAGCAGCGTAGTGGCTCTCACAGATACGCAGTATTTT.

This clonotype has at least ten counts. The chain is built from TRBV18 and TRBJ2-5; D possibly corresponds to TRBD2 (6 bases). V was shortened by 3 bases and J by 4 bases, with 12 bases between the two germline ends. Germline CDR1 KGHSH, CDR2 LQKENI. The length of the CDR3 is 14 residues. The CDR3, as DNA: TGTGCCAGCTCACCTCCCGGGACTGGAGAGACCCAGTACTTC. This translates into CASSPPGTGETQYF.

This clonotype was recorded many times. The chain has TRBV20-1 and TRBJ2-6; D tentatively reads TRBD1 or TRBD2 (6 bases each). The germline V gene has CDR1 DFQATT and CDR2 SNEGSKA (reference sequence). V lost 0 bases and J 2 bases, leaving 17 bases between the germline ends. The CDR3 runs to 18 residues. In nucleotides, the CDR3 is TGCAGTGCTAGAGATCGGGCAGGGGAGGCCGCTGGGGCCAACGTCCTGACTTTC. Translating gives CSARDRAGEAAGANVLTF.

This clonotype has at least ten counts. V gene TRBV6-5 combines with J gene TRBJ1-5, with D perhaps TRBD1 (6 bases). Trimming pared 5 bases from V and 2 bases from J, leaving 13 bases between. Looked up from germline, CDR1 is MNHEY and CDR2 is SVGAGI. CDR3 length equals 15 residues. Written as DNA, the CDR3 is TGTGCCAGCAGTCTACAGGGTGGCCGCAATCAGCCCCAGCATTTT. Residues: CASSLQGGRNQPQHF.

There are many counts of this clonotype. The chain links TRBV20-1 to TRBJ1-2; a possible D gene is TRBD1 (6 bases). V shed 6 bases and J shed 0 bases, with 14 bases lying between them. The V gene's germline CDR1 is DFQATT and CDR2 SNEGSKA (reference sequence). This CDR3 region has 14 residues. The DNA for the CDR3 is TGCAGTGCGGAACGGGACACAACTAACTATGGCTACACCTTC. Its protein is CSAERDTTNYGYTF.

The rearrangement links TRBV20-1 to TRBJ2-5; 8 nucleotides line up with TRBD2. Per germline, CDR1 DFQATT and CDR2 SNEGSKA (reference sequence). The CDR3 is 17 residues long. The V gene end was trimmed by 6 bases and the J gene end by 3 bases; junction bases not matched to a gene: 18. CDR3 sequence (DNA): TGCAGTGCCACTCCCCTCGCACTAGCGGACTATAAAGAGACCCAGTACTTC. Protein sequence: CSATPLALADYKETQYF.

This clonotype has ten or more counts. The chain combines TRBV7-9 with TRBJ2-1, with 7 bases matching TRBD1. Germline trimming cut 6 bases from V and 4 bases from J; bases unmatched to any gene: 9. Germline CDR1 reads SEHNR; CDR2 reads FQNEAQ (reference sequence). This CDR3 comprises 15 residues. The CDR3 coding sequence is TGTGCCAGCAGTGGTACCGGGACAGCATACAATGAGCAGTTCTTC. Residues: CASSGTGTAYNEQFF. The entire variable domain, with the rest obtained from reference TRBV7-9 and TRBJ2-1, is as follows: DTGVSQNPRHKITKRGQNVTFRCDPISEHNRLYWYRQTLGQGPEFLTYFQNEAQLEKSRLLSDRFSAERPKGSFSTLEIQRTEQGDSAMYLCASSGTGTAYNEQFFGPGTRLTVL.

This clonotype was seen ten or more times. The V gene is TRBV3-1, the J gene TRBJ1-6, with no clear D. The germline V gene encodes CDR1 LGHDT and CDR2 YNNKEL (reference sequence). CDR3 length: 16 residues. V gave up 0 bases and J gave up 4 bases, with 10 bases separating them. The CDR3 nucleotides are TGTGCCAGCAGCCAAGAGCAGGCGCGTTATAATTCACCCCTCCACTTT. Amino acids: CASSQEQARYNSPLHF.

This clonotype was seen only once. The chain uses TRBV2 and TRBJ2-3; 9 bases map to TRBD2. Unmatched junction bases numbered 8, after V lost 3 bases and J lost 4 bases. Germline values: CDR1 SNHLY, CDR2 FYNNEI. The CDR3 has 16 amino acids. The CDR3 protein is CASSELASGKADTQYF. Here the CDR3 DNA reads TGTGCCAGCAGTGAGCTGGCTAGCGGGAAAGCAGATACGCAGTATTTT. Combining the CDR3 with reference TRBV2 and TRBJ2-3 gives the whole variable domain EPEVTQTPSHQVTQMGQEVILRCVPISNHLYFYWYRQILGQKVEFLVSFYNNEISEKSEIFDDQFSVERPDGSNFTLKIRSTKLEDSAMYFCASSELASGKADTQYFGPGTRLTVL.

This clonotype was counted many times. At one end the junction does not follow the germline gene, possibly because of a read error. The V gene is TRBV2, the J gene TRBJ2-4; D is possibly TRBD2 (5 bases). The CDR3 spans 15 residues. In germline, CDR1 is SNHLY, CDR2 FYNNEI. The CDR3 DNA sequence: TGTGCCAGCAGTGCTGATTATCTAGCCGAAAACATTCAGTACTTC. The encoded protein is CASSADYLAENIQYF.

This clonotype turned up a few times. The chain carries TRBV3-1 and TRBJ1-5; no firm D call. Germline V gives CDR1 LGHDT, CDR2 YNNKEL (reference sequence). The CDR3 spans 16 residues. The V end was cut by 2 bases, the J end by 3 bases, with 14 bases between. Here the CDR3 DNA reads TGTGCCAGCAGCCAACCGGCTCTTTTAGCCAATCAGCCCCAGCATTTT. This sequence encodes CASSQPALLANQPQHF.

Note on this clonotype: One end of the junction fails to match germline, which may point to a read error. V gene TRBV7-2 combines with J gene TRBJ1-4, with a possible D match to TRBD1 (6 bases). The CDR3 runs to 17 residues. From germline, CDR1 is SGHTA and CDR2 FQGNSA. The CDR3 reads CATSLAEGGAINEKLFF. CDR3 bases: TGTGCCACCAGCTTAGCCGAGGGGGGGGCCATTAATGAAAAACTGTTTTTT. Complete variable domain (other parts from reference TRBV7-2 and TRBJ1-4): GAGVSQSPSNKVTEKGKDVELRCDPISGHTALYWYRQSLGQGLEFLIYFQGNSAPDKSGLPSDRFSAERTGGSVSTLTIQRTQQEDSAVYLCATSLAEGGAINEKLFFGSGTQLSVL.

The chain's CDR3 is CARVDRDSPLHF. The CDR3 DNA reads TGTGCTAGAGTGGACAGGGATTCACCCCTCCACTTT. The chain recombines TRBV25-1 with TRBJ1-6; TRBD1 aligns across 8 bases. CDR3 length: 12 residues. In germline, CDR1 is MGHDK, CDR2 SYGVNS.